This entry describes one TCR beta chain. Its antigen is still unknown. The data derive from a study of siplizumab effects on memory and regulatory T cells. Study findings and constraints: Naive T cells looked more diverse than memory cells, and they looked like major contributors to the alloresponse. Alloreactive clones mapping to unstimulated subsets formed only a minor fraction. Controls had around 25% Treg-derived mappable alloreactive CD4+ clones on average, versus about 70% with siplizumab. The study found that siplizumab significantly reduced alloreactive sequences traceable to unstimulated CD4+ memory cells.

The CDR3 loop spans 12 amino acids. V lost 1 base, J lost 8 bases, and 9 bases lay in between. CDR1 SGHDN and CDR2 FVKESK come from the germline V gene. Data came from immunoSEQ multiplex PCR; TCRdb stores just in-frame clones and leaves some out. The table shows 85,000 to 130,000 clones, with 93% occurring only once. The sample consisted of Tregs sorted from blood. This sequence joins TRBV14 and TRBJ2-7; D is perhaps TRBD1 (5 bases). The sequence derives from a human donor in good health. CDR3 bases: TGTGCCAGCAGCCAAGTAAGGGGTAAGCAGTACTTC. As protein: CASSQVRGKQYF.